The clone carrying this T cell receptor (beta chain) was seen only a few times. In TCRdb, the RT-PCR reads were re-called with MiXCR into one record per CDR3 protein. The profile covers roughly 880,000 distinct CDR3 sequences, with approximately 19% appearing a single time and 6% taken by the ten largest. This entry belongs to a study of patients and donors after allogeneic stem cell transplantation. CDR1 and CDR2 (germline): KGHSH, LQKENI. The CDR3 spans 16 residues. Trimming cost V 4 bases and J 0 bases, with 10 bases left between them. The chain employs TRBV18 and TRBJ1-6; D is undetermined. This TCR derives from a human donor who was either an allogeneic HSCT recipient or a stem cell or donor lymphocyte infusion donor (not recorded which). It is not recorded whose cells these are; they may come from a transplant donor. The specimen sequenced was blood, either unsorted or a sorted T cell fraction (not recorded which). DNA of the CDR3: TGTGCCAGCTCACACAGCGATAGCTCCTATAATTCACCCCTCCACTTT. Its protein is CASSHSDSSYNSPLHF. The whole variable domain, filled in from reference TRBV18 and TRBJ1-6, reads NAGVMQNPRHLVRRRGQEARLRCSPMKGHSHVYWYRQLPEEGLKFMVYLQKENIIDESGMPKERFSAEFPKEGPSILRIQQVVRGDSAAYFCASSHSDSSYNSPLHFGNGTRLTVT.